The 21 T cell receptor beta chains below all came from one sample that was sequenced in a study of cytomegalovirus exposure and HLA in healthy donors. The study ran its PCR with 60 Vbeta and 13 Jbeta primers. Assay: immunoSEQ multiplex PCR; the TCRdb copy retains only in-frame clones and omits some. This sample contains about 170,000 clones. Sequencing was performed on PBMCs. The receptor set was obtained from a young woman in good health and CMV-seropositive.

V usage is TRBV25-1 and J usage is TRBJ1-6, with D unresolved. The CDR3 contains 15 residues. The germline V gene has CDR1 MGHDK and CDR2 SYGVNS. Trimming took 6 bases from V and 4 from J, leaving 13 bases between them. CDR3 sequence reads: CASSEIQAYNSPLHF. The CDR3 nucleotides are TGTGCCAGCAGCGAGATTCAGGCTTATAATTCACCCCTCCACTTT.

The chain couples TRBV7-2 to TRBJ2-7; 11 nucleotides line up with TRBD1. Trimming took 4 bases from V and 5 from J; bases not matched to a gene: 4. The CDR3 has 14 amino acids. CDR1 is SGHTA, CDR2 FQGNSA, per germline. This chain's CDR3 is CASSSDRGLHEQYF. DNA of the CDR3: TGTGCCAGCAGCTCGGACAGGGGGCTTCACGAGCAGTACTTC. Looking up the rest from reference TRBV7-2 and TRBJ2-7 gives the full variable domain: GAGVSQSPSNKVTEKGKDVELRCDPISGHTALYWYRQSLGQGLEFLIYFQGNSAPDKSGLPSDRFSAERTGGSVSTLTIQRTQQEDSAVYLCASSSDRGLHEQYFGPGTRLTVT.

This sequence joins TRBV5-1 and TRBJ2-7, with D possibly TRBD2 on 6 matching bases. In germline, CDR1 is SGHRS, CDR2 YFSETQ. Between the trimmed V and J ends, which lost 0 bases and 3 bases, there was a span of 10 bases. The CDR3 loop spans 14 amino acids. The CDR3 loop is CASSLEAGHYEQYF. The CDR3 region has the DNA TGCGCCAGCAGCTTGGAGGCGGGGCACTACGAGCAGTACTTC. The whole variable domain, remainder taken from reference TRBV5-1 and TRBJ2-7, is KAGVTQTPRYLIKTRGQQVTLSCSPISGHRSVSWYQQTPGQGLQFLFEYFSETQRNKGNFPGRFSGRQFSNSRSEMNVSTLELGDSALYLCASSLEAGHYEQYFGPGTRLTVT.

A note on this clone: Within the sample, other DNA sequences also encode this same CDR3. This chain uses TRBV13 with TRBJ2-3, with 10 positions matching TRBD2. After removal of 2 bases from V and 1 base from J, the junction contained 12 bases not matched to a gene. Germline V gene sequence: CDR1 PRHDT, CDR2 FYEKMQ (reference sequence). The CDR3 runs 19 residues. The CDR3 reads CASSLYNVIAGGRTDTQYF. The CDR3 bases are TGTGCCAGCAGCTTATACAACGTCATAGCGGGGGGACGCACAGATACGCAGTATTTT.

V and J are TRBV9 and TRBJ2-2, with D maybe TRBD1 (6 bases). The germline V gene encodes CDR1 SGDLS and CDR2 YYNGEE. Between the trimmed V and J ends, which lost 0 bases and 5 bases, there was a span of 20 bases. CDR3 size: 18 residues. The CDR3 DNA sequence: TGTGCCAGCAGCGTAGATCCCATCCAGGGGCAGGGGACCGGGGAGCTGTTTTTT. This encodes CASSVDPIQGQGTGELFF.

J is TRBJ1-2 and V is TRBV11-2; tentatively, D is TRBD1 (6 bases). This CDR3 has 15 amino acids. Germline values: CDR1 SGHAT, CDR2 FQNNGV. Trimming took 5 bases from V and 4 from J, leaving 17 bases between them. CDR3 in DNA: TGTGCCAGCAGCCATGCGGACAGCGGTAGCTATGGCTACACCTTC. Translation gives CASSHADSGSYGYTF.

V gene TRBV6-1 combines with J gene TRBJ2-7; D may be TRBD2 (7 bases). The CDR3 runs 15 residues. Germline V gene sequence: CDR1 MNHNS, CDR2 SASEGT. Deletions cut 5 bases from V and 6 bases from J, with 20 bases between. The CDR3 nucleotides are TGTGCCAGCAGTCGAACTGGGGGGGCGCAGGCCGAGCAGTACTTC. This codes for CASSRTGGAQAEQYF.

The chain links TRBV29-1 to TRBJ2-7; TRBD2 is a possible D gene (5 bases). Looked up from germline, CDR1 is SQVTM and CDR2 is ANQGSEA. CDR3 length: 13 residues. Trimming took off 7 bases at V and 6 bases at J, with 19 bases between the two ends. The CDR3 sequence is CSAARTAPGEQYF. CDR3 nucleotides: TGCAGCGCCGCCCGGACTGCCCCCGGCGAGCAGTACTTC.

The rearrangement joins TRBV10-1 to TRBJ1-2; D not resolved. The germline gives CDR1 WNHNN, CDR2 SYGVQD (reference sequence). The V and J ends lost 4 bases and 4 bases respectively, with 10 bases between them. There are 13 residues in the CDR3. CDR3 protein: CASSGGKSYGYTF. The CDR3, as DNA: TGCGCCAGCAGTGGAGGGAAGAGCTATGGCTACACCTTC.

The chain recombines TRBV11-2 with TRBJ1-6, with D unclear. CDR3 length: 11 amino acids. Between the trimmed V and J ends, which lost 0 bases and 14 bases, there was a span of 5 bases. The germline CDR1 and CDR2 sequences are SGHAT and FQNNGV. The CDR3: CASSLDATLHF. As DNA, the CDR3 is TGTGCCAGCAGCTTAGATGCTACCCTCCACTTT.

V and J are TRBV29-1 and TRBJ1-1, with D perhaps TRBD1 (5 bases). The CDR3 contains 14 residues. V lost 7 bases to trimming and J lost 8 bases, with 23 bases between them. The V gene's germline CDR1 is SQVTM and CDR2 ANQGSEA. CDR3 in DNA: TGCAGCGCCAAGGCCACAGGTTTGGGTTTCGAAGCTTTCTTT. It yields the protein CSAKATGLGFEAFF.

The V and J genes are TRBV6-6 and TRBJ2-3; D perhaps matches TRBD2 (6 bases). CDR1 and CDR2 from the germline V gene are MNHNY and SVGAGI (reference sequence). The CDR3 consists of 15 residues. Trimming removed 5 bases from V and 2 bases from J, with 14 bases in between. The CDR3 nucleotides are TGTGCCAGCAGTCACCCACTAGCTGCCACAGATACGCAGTATTTT. Translating it yields CASSHPLAATDTQYF.

The genes are TRBV7-2 and TRBJ2-3; D remains unclear. The germline V and J ends were trimmed by 4 bases and 4 bases, with 12 bases remaining between them. Germline CDR1 and CDR2: SGHTA and FQGNSA. This CDR3 contains 14 residues. CDR3 amino acids: CASSSLYNSDTQYF. The CDR3 DNA reads TGTGCCAGCAGCTCCTTGTACAATTCAGATACGCAGTATTTT.

V and J are TRBV19 and TRBJ1-2; D uncertain. V was pared by 7 bases and J by 9 bases, with 15 bases between. The CDR3 has 12 amino acids. The V gene's germline CDR1 is LNHDA and CDR2 SQIVND (reference sequence). In DNA, the CDR3 is TGTGCCAGTAACTTCGGTGCGACAAGCTACACCTTC. Amino acids: CASNFGATSYTF.

Concerning this clone itself: At the DNA level, this CDR3 is encoded by other sequences in the same sample as well. V usage is TRBV5-4 and J usage is TRBJ2-5; D ambiguous. With 0 bases removed from V and 5 bases from J, the gap between germline ends came to 14 bases. From germline, CDR1 is SGHNT and CDR2 YYREEE (reference sequence). The CDR3 runs 15 residues. In DNA, the CDR3 is TGTGCCAGCAGCTTGGAGGCAGGTGCTGGGGAGACCCAGTACTTC. This sequence encodes CASSLEAGAGETQYF. The full variable domain, rest sourced from reference TRBV5-4 and TRBJ2-5, is ETGVTQSPTHLIKTRGQQVTLRCSSQSGHNTVSWYQQALGQGPQFIFQYYREEENGRGNFPPRFSGLQFPNYSSELNVNALELDDSALYLCASSLEAGAGETQYFGPGTRLLVL.

The gene calls are TRBV19 and TRBJ1-1; D is unresolved. V was pared by 4 bases and J by 6 bases, with 12 bases between. The CDR3 is 13 residues long. Germline V lookup: CDR1 LNHDA, CDR2 SQIVND (reference sequence). The CDR3 is CASSKLRRAEAFF. The CDR3 DNA reads as TGTGCCAGTAGTAAACTAAGGAGGGCTGAAGCTTTCTTT. Based on the CDR3 plus reference TRBV19 and TRBJ1-1, the full variable domain is DGGITQSPKYLFRKEGQNVTLSCEQNLNHDAMYWYRQDPGQGLRLIYYSQIVNDFQKGDIAEGYSVSREKKESFPLTVTSAQKNPTAFYLCASSKLRRAEAFFGQGTRLTVV.

The chain uses TRBV2 and TRBJ2-1; D gene unclear. The V end was cut by 5 bases, the J end by 10 bases, with 9 bases between. CDR1 and CDR2 (germline): SNHLY, FYNNEI. This CDR3 has 11 residues. The CDR3 loop reads CASSKLIEQFF. As DNA, the CDR3 is TGTGCCAGCAGTAAACTGATAGAGCAGTTCTTC.

The rearrangement uses TRBV7-9 and TRBJ1-4; maybe TRBD1 (5 bases). Germline assignment: CDR1 SEHNR and CDR2 FQNEAQ (reference sequence). CDR3 length equals 13 residues. The V and J ends lost 5 bases and 4 bases respectively, with 8 bases between them. As DNA, the CDR3 is TGTGCCAGCAGCCTCAGGGTTAATGAAAAACTGTTTTTT. Translated: CASSLRVNEKLFF.

The gene calls are TRBV6-5 and TRBJ1-2; possible D gene TRBD1, 6 bases. The V gene lost 4 bases and the J gene lost 8 bases, with 14 bases spanning the gap. Germline assignment: CDR1 MNHEY and CDR2 SVGAGI. This CDR3 is 13 amino acids long. The CDR3 region is CASSSTGRHGYTF. The CDR3 DNA reads TGTGCCAGCAGTTCAACAGGGCGTCACGGCTACACCTTC.

The rearrangement links TRBV7-2 to TRBJ2-3, with 10 bases that match TRBD2. J gave up 6 bases and V 2 bases, and 8 bases lay outside the gene matches. This CDR3 comprises 16 residues. CDR1 and CDR2 (germline): SGHTA, FQGNSA. The CDR3 loop is CASSLLAGAPVDTQYF. DNA for the CDR3: TGTGCCAGCAGCTTACTAGCGGGGGCCCCGGTGGATACGCAGTATTTT.

V usage is TRBV14 and J usage is TRBJ1-3; a possible D gene is TRBD1 (6 bases). In germline, CDR1 is SGHDN, CDR2 FVKESK. V was trimmed by 0 bases and J by 0 bases, leaving 9 bases between them. The CDR3 totals 16 residues. Here the CDR3 DNA reads TGTGCCAGCAGCCAAGATAGGGGGTTCTCTGGAAACACCATATATTTT. It is translated as CASSQDRGFSGNTIYF.